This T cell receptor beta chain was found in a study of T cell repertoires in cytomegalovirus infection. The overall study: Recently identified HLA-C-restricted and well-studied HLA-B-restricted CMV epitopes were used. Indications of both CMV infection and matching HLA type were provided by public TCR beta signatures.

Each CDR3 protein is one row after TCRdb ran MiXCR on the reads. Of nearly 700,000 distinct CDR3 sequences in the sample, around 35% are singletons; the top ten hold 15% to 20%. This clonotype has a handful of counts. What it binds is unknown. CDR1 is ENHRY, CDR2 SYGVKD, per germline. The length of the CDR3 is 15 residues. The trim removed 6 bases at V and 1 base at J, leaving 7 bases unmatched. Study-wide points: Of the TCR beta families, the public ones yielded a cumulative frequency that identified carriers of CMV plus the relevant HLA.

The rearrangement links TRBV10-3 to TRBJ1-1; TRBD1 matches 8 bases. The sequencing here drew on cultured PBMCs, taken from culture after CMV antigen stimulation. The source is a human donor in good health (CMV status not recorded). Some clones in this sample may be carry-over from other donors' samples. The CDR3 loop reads CAISLGQGPNTEAFF. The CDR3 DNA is TGTGCCATCAGCCTCGGACAGGGACCGAACACTGAAGCTTTCTTT.